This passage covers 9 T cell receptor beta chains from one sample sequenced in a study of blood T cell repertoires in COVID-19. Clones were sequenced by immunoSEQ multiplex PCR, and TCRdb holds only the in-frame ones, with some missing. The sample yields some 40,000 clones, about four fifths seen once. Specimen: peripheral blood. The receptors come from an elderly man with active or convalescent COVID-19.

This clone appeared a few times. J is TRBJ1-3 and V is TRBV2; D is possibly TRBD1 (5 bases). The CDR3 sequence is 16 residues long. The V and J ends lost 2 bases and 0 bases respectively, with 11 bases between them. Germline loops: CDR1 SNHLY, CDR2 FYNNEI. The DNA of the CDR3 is TGTGCCAGCAGTGAACGGGGACTCTTCTCTGGAAACACCATATATTTT. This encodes CASSERGLFSGNTIYF.

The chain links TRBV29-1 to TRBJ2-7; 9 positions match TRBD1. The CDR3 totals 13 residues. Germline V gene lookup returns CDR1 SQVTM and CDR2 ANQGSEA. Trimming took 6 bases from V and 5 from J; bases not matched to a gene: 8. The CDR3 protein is CSVAGTGTHEQYF. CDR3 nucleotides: TGCAGCGTGGCCGGGACAGGGACCCACGAGCAGTACTTC.

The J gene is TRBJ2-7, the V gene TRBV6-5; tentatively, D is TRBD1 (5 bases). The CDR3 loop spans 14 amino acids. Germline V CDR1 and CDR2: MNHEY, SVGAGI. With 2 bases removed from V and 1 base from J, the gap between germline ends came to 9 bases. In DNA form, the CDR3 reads TGTGCCAGCAGTTACAGGGGTGAGTCCTACGAGCAGTACTTC. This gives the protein CASSYRGESYEQYF.

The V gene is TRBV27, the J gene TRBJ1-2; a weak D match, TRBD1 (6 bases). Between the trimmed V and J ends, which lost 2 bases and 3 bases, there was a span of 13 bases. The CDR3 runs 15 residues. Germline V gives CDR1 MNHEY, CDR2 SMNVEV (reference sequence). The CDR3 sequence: CASSLGVRGDYGYTF. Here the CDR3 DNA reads TGTGCCAGCAGTTTAGGGGTCAGGGGAGACTATGGCTACACCTTC.

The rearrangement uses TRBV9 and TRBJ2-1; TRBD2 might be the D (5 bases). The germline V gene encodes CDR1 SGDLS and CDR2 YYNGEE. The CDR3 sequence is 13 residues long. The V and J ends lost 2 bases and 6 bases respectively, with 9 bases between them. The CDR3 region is CASSVSGINEQFF. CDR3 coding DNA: TGTGCCAGCAGCGTTTCGGGAATCAATGAGCAGTTCTTC.

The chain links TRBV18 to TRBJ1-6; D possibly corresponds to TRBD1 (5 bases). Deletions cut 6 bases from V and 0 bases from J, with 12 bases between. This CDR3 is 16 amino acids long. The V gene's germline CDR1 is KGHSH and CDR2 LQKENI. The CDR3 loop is CASSGTSSSYNSPLHF. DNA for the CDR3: TGTGCCAGCTCGGGGACTTCGAGCTCCTATAATTCACCCCTCCACTTT.

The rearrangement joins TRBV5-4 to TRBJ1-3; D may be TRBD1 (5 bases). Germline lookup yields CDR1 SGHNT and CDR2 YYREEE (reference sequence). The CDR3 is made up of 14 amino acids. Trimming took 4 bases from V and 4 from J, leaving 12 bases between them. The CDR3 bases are TGTGCCAGCAGCCGTCGCGGGGCCGGAAACACCATATATTTT. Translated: CASSRRGAGNTIYF.

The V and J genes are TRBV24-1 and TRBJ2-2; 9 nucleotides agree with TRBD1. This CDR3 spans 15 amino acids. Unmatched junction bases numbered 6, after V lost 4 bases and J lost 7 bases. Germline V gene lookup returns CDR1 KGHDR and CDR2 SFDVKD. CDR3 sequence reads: CATSDPGQGNGELFF. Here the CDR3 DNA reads TGTGCCACCAGTGACCCGGGACAGGGAAACGGGGAGCTGTTTTTT.

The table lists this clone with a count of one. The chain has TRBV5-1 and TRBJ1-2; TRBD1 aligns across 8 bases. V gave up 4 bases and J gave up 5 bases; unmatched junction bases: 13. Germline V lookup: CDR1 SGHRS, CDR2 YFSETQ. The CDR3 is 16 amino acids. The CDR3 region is CASSLSGQGARYGYTF. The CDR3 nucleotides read TGCGCCAGCAGCCTATCCGGACAGGGAGCAAGGTATGGCTACACCTTC.